This entry concerns a single T cell receptor (beta chain). The antigen is not known. Hyperthyroidism in these 18- to 65-year-old patients was newly diagnosed, lasting under 2 months. As diagnostic evidence, clinical symptoms, serum thyroxine, TRAb, thyroid ultrasound and orbital computed tomography were relied upon. This specimen comes from a study of Graves' ophthalmopathy and Graves' hyperthyroidism. Study observations and caveats: Blood contained most expanded thyroid clonotypes exceeding 0.001 frequency.

V was pared by 6 bases and J by 7 bases, with 13 bases between. Germline assignment: CDR1 SNHLY and CDR2 FYNNEI. The CDR3 is 13 amino acids. Amplification from RNA transcripts yielded the TCR beta CDR3 regions. Second-round multiplex PCR came after first-round RT-PCR with HTBI primers. TCRdb independently ran MiXCR on the multiplex PCR reads; one entry per CDR3 protein. The table has roughly 600,000 distinct CDR3 sequences, roughly 40% seen once. Sequences were obtained from peripheral blood or thyroid tissue (not recorded which). The chain carries TRBV2 and TRBJ1-5; weak D call: TRBD1 (6 bases). This sequence originates from an adult man with Graves' hyperthyroidism. The CDR3 nucleotides are TGTGCCAGCAGGGGGGCGAGGGGACAGCCCCAGCATTTT. This translates into CASRGARGQPQHF.